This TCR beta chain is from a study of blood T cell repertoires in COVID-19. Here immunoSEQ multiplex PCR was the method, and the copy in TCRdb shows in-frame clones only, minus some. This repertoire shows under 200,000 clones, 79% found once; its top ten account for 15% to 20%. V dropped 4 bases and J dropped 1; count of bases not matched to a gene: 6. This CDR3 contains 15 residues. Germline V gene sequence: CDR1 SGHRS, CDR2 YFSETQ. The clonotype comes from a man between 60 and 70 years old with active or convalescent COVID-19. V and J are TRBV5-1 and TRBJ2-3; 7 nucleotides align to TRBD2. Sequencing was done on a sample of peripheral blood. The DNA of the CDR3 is TGCGCCAGCAGCGGCGGGAGACTAGGCACAGATACGCAGTATTTT. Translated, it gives CASSGGRLGTDTQYF.